The 17 T cell receptor beta chains presented below share a single source sample, sequenced in a study of T cell responses to AZD1222 COVID-19 vaccine. The repertoire was sequenced with immunoSEQ multiplex PCR; TCRdb's copy has only in-frame clones and lacks some. The sample has 130,000 to 150,000 clones, about 91% seen once. Sequencing used peripheral blood, obtained on day 0 of AZD1222 vaccination. These TCRs come from an adult in good health.

The chain links TRBV19 to TRBJ1-5; D is unclear. The CDR3 loop spans 15 amino acids. With 5 bases removed from V and 0 bases from J, the gap between germline ends came to 11 bases. CDR1 is LNHDA, CDR2 SQIVND, per germline (reference sequence). CDR3 amino acids: CASSREPYSNQPQHF. CDR3 DNA: TGTGCCAGTAGTCGCGAACCCTATAGCAATCAGCCCCAGCATTTT.

V and J are TRBV6-4 and TRBJ2-1; weak D call: TRBD2 (7 bases). Trimming removed 0 bases at V and 7 bases at J, with 13 bases between. This CDR3 is 15 amino acids long. The germline CDR1 and CDR2 sequences are MRHNA and SNTAGT. The CDR3 coding sequence is TGTGCCAGCAGTGACTCGGGGGGGCCGAGGAATGAGCAGTTCTTC. Translated, it gives CASSDSGGPRNEQFF.

The rearrangement uses TRBV5-3 and TRBJ1-5; D is unresolved. TRBV5-3 is known as an ORF, though its function is uncertain. V lost 1 base and J lost 0, with 11 bases in between. The CDR3 is 16 amino acids. The CDR3 DNA follows: TGTGCCAGAAGCTTGCTCGGTGATCTTAGCAATCAGCCCCAGCATTTT. Its protein product is CARSLLGDLSNQPQHF.

This chain joins TRBV30 and TRBJ1-5; no firm D call. Germline lookup yields CDR1 GTSNPN and CDR2 SVGIG (reference sequence). V was cut by 1 base and J by 4 bases, with 8 bases left in between. This CDR3 comprises 13 residues. DNA of the CDR3: TGTGCCTGGAGTGCTGGTTTTAATCAGCCCCAGCATTTT. It yields the protein CAWSAGFNQPQHF.

This rearrangement joins TRBV28 to TRBJ1-1; TRBD1 might be the D (5 bases). The CDR3 covers 15 residues. Germline V lookup: CDR1 MDHEN, CDR2 SYDVKM. Trimming pared 5 bases from V and 1 base from J, leaving 14 bases between. The CDR3 DNA is TGTGCCAGCAGTGCCCACAGGATTTCGAACACTGAAGCTTTCTTT. It codes for CASSAHRISNTEAFF.

This sequence joins TRBV27 and TRBJ2-2, with 7 bases lining up with TRBD1. V lost 0 bases, J lost 6 bases, and 10 bases stayed unmatched. The CDR3 extends over 17 amino acids. The V gene's germline CDR1 is MNHEY and CDR2 SMNVEV (reference sequence). The CDR3 protein is CASSLSLLIDRAGELFF. The CDR3, as DNA: TGTGCCAGCAGTTTATCTCTACTAATTGACAGGGCCGGGGAGCTGTTTTTT.

The chain employs TRBV19 and TRBJ1-2, with D unresolved. Germline CDR1 and CDR2: LNHDA and SQIVND (reference sequence). Deletions cut 5 bases from V and 7 bases from J, with 14 bases between. The CDR3 spans 13 residues. The CDR3 nucleotides read TGTGCCAGTAGTGTATCCGCTTGGGCTGGCTACACCTTC. This encodes CASSVSAWAGYTF. Variable domain in full (rest from reference TRBV19 and TRBJ1-2): DGGITQSPKYLFRKEGQNVTLSCEQNLNHDAMYWYRQDPGQGLRLIYYSQIVNDFQKGDIAEGYSVSREKKESFPLTVTSAQKNPTAFYLCASSVSAWAGYTFGSGTRLTVV.

The V gene is TRBV5-5, the J gene TRBJ1-5; D is ambiguous. This CDR3 spans 18 amino acids. Germline loops: CDR1 SGHKS, CDR2 YYEKEE (reference sequence). The germline V and J ends were trimmed by 1 base and 0 bases, with 17 bases remaining between them. The CDR3 DNA reads TGTGCCAGCAGCTTGAAGTTGGACCTTCGGAATAGCAATCAGCCCCAGCATTTT. Protein: CASSLKLDLRNSNQPQHF. Full variable domain (outside the CDR3, taken from reference TRBV5-5 and TRBJ1-5): DAGVTQSPTHLIKTRGQQVTLRCSPISGHKSVSWYQQVLGQGPQFIFQYYEKEERGRGNFPDRFSARQFPNYSSELNVNALLLGDSALYLCASSLKLDLRNSNQPQHFGDGTRLSIL.

A single count supports this clone. This chain joins TRBV18 and TRBJ2-6; tentatively, D is TRBD1 (6 bases). The CDR3 consists of 16 residues. Germline CDR1 reads KGHSH; CDR2 reads LQKENI. Between the trimmed V and J ends, which lost 6 bases and 0 bases, there was a span of 12 bases. CDR3 protein: CASSQGNPSGANVLTF. Written as DNA, the CDR3 is TGTGCCAGCTCGCAGGGGAACCCCTCTGGGGCCAACGTCCTGACTTTC.

The V and J genes are TRBV6-5 and TRBJ1-5; tentatively, D is TRBD1 (5 bases). This CDR3 comprises 15 residues. Trimming stripped 2 bases from V and 5 bases from J, with 13 bases between. CDR1 is MNHEY, CDR2 SVGAGI, per germline. CDR3 residues: CASSYGGRNDQPQHF. The CDR3, as DNA: TGTGCCAGCAGTTACGGGGGGAGAAACGATCAGCCCCAGCATTTT.

This clone was recorded only once. The chain links TRBV6-2 or TRBV6-3 to TRBJ2-5; D is unresolved. Trimming left V 5 bases short and J 1 base short, with 11 bases between. The CDR3 runs to 14 residues. Looked up from germline, CDR1 is MNHEY and CDR2 is SVGEGT. Here the CDR3 DNA reads TGTGCCAGCAGTCATCGACGGTCCCAAGAGACCCAGTACTTC. This sequence encodes CASSHRRSQETQYF.

The chain has TRBV3-1 (or the pseudogene TRBV3-2) and TRBJ2-5, with 13 bases identical to TRBD2. Germline CDR1 is LGHDT and CDR2 is YNNKEL (reference sequence). The CDR3 covers 15 residues. Trimming took 4 bases from V and 5 from J; bases not matched to a gene: 4. The CDR3 nucleotides are TGTGCCAGCAGCCGTCGGACTAGCGGGGGCGAGACCCAGTACTTC. Its protein product is CASSRRTSGGETQYF.

This chain connects TRBV12-3 or TRBV12-4 to TRBJ1-2; the D is unclear. The CDR3 covers 12 residues. V lost 4 bases, J lost 8 bases, and 11 bases lay in between. CDR3 in DNA: TGTGCCAGCAGTTCGACGGCTCGGGGCTACACCTTC. Its protein product is CASSSTARGYTF.

The rearrangement uses TRBV28 and TRBJ1-5; the D is unclear. CDR1 is MDHEN and CDR2 is SYDVKM in the germline V gene. V dropped 9 bases and J dropped 4 bases, with 16 bases sitting between them. This CDR3 contains 14 residues. The CDR3 here is CASGSQPANQPQHF. The CDR3, as DNA: TGTGCCAGTGGGTCCCAGCCGGCTAATCAGCCCCAGCATTTT.

The chain combines TRBV29-1 with TRBJ1-2; D is unresolved. The CDR3 loop spans 10 amino acids. Germline values: CDR1 SQVTM, CDR2 ANQGSEA. V was pared by 6 bases and J by 8 bases, with 10 bases between. CDR3: CSVLVDGYTF. The DNA of the CDR3 is TGCAGCGTGCTCGTTGACGGCTACACCTTC.

V is TRBV5-1 and J is TRBJ2-3; 8 nucleotides match TRBD2. The CDR3 sequence is 16 residues long. From germline, CDR1 is SGHRS and CDR2 YFSETQ. After removal of 4 bases from V and 4 bases from J, the junction contained 11 bases not matched to a gene. The CDR3 region has the DNA TGCGCCAGCAGCCCGGGGCGGGGGGTCACATCAGATACGCAGTATTTT. Amino acids: CASSPGRGVTSDTQYF.

This rearrangement joins TRBV28 to TRBJ2-4; no definite D call. The length of the CDR3 is 13 residues. Germline assignment: CDR1 MDHEN and CDR2 SYDVKM. V dropped 7 bases and J dropped 2 bases, with 9 bases sitting between them. The CDR3 nucleotides are TGTGCCAGCAACCCATGGTCCAAAAACATTCAGTACTTC. Its protein product is CASNPWSKNIQYF.